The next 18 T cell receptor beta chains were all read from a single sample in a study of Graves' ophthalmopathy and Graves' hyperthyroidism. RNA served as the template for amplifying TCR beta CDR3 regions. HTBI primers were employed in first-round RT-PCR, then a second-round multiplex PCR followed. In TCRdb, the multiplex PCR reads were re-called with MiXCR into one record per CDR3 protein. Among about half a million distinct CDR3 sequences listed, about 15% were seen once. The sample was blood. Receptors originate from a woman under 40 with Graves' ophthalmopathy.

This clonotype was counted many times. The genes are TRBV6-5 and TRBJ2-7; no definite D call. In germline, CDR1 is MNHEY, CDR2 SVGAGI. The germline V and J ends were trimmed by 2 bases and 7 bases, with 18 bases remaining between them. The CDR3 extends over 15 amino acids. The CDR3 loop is CASSYTSLRVGEQYF. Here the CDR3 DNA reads TGTGCCAGCAGTTACACCAGTTTAAGGGTGGGGGAGCAGTACTTC.

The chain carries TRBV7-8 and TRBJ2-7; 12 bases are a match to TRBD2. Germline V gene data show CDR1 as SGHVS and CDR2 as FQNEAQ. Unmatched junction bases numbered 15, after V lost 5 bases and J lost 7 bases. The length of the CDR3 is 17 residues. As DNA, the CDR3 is TGTGCCAGCAGCACACGACCAGGCCTAGCGGGAGGGCGGGAGCAGTACTTC. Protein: CASSTRPGLAGGREQYF.

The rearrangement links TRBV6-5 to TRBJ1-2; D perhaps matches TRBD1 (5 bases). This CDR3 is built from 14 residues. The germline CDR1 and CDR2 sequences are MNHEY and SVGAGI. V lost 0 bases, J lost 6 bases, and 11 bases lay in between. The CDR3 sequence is CASSYSGGTHGYTF. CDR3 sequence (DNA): TGTGCCAGCAGTTACTCTGGGGGGACCCATGGCTACACCTTC.

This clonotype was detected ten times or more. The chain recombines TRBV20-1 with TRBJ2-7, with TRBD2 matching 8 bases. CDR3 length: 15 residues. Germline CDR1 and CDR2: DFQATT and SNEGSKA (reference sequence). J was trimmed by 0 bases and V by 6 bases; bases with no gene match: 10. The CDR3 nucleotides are TGCAGTGCCGAACTAAGCGGGGGAGCCTCCTACGAGCAGTACTTC. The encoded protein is CSAELSGGASYEQYF.

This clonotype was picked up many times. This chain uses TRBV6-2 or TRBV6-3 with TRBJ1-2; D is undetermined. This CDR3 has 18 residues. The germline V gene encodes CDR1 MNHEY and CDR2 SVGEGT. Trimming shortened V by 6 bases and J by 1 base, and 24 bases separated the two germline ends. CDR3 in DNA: TGTGCCAGCAGCGGAACCCCCTTCCGGTCCGCACTTAACTATGGCTACACCTTC. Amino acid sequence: CASSGTPFRSALNYGYTF.

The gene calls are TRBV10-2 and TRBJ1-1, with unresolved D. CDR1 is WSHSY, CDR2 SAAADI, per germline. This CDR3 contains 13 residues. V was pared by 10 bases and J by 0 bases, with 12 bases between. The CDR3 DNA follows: TGCGCCACCCGGGATGGACTGAACACTGAAGCTTTCTTT. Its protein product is CATRDGLNTEAFF.

The chain's CDR3 is CASPKTGVMNTEAFF. The CDR3 DNA reads as TGTGCCAGCCCGAAGACAGGGGTCATGAACACTGAAGCTTTCTTT. The rearrangement joins TRBV28 to TRBJ1-1, with 8 bases identical to TRBD1. The V and J ends lost 8 bases and 0 bases, in that order; junction bases with no gene match: 8. The CDR3 runs to 15 residues. Germline CDR1 MDHEN, CDR2 SYDVKM.

The CDR3 sequence: CASSRGFGNEQYF. CDR3 bases: TGTGCCAGCAGTCGGGGGTTCGGGAACGAGCAGTACTTC. The V gene is TRBV6-1, the J gene TRBJ2-7; tentatively, D is TRBD2 (6 bases). The CDR3 consists of 13 residues. V dropped 5 bases and J dropped 5 bases, with 13 bases sitting between them. CDR1 and CDR2 (germline): MNHNS, SASEGT.

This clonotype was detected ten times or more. CDR3 sequence reads: CAWSEVPGVSSYEQYF. The CDR3 coding sequence is TGTGCCTGGAGTGAAGTCCCAGGGGTTAGCTCCTACGAGCAGTACTTC. V gene TRBV30 combines with J gene TRBJ2-7; possible D gene TRBD1, 6 bases. Trimming removed 1 base from V and 0 bases from J, with 16 bases in between. The CDR3 is made up of 16 amino acids. Germline V gene data show CDR1 as GTSNPN and CDR2 as SVGIG (reference sequence).

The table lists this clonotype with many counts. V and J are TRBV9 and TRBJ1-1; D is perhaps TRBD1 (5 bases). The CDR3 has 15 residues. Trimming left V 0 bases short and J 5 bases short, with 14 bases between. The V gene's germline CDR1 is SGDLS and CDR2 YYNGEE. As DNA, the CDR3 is TGTGCCAGCAGCGTAGTTGGCAGGGTTGGGACTGAAGCTTTCTTT. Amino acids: CASSVVGRVGTEAFF.

CDR3 region: CASSQWTGGPSQYF. The CDR3 DNA follows: TGTGCCAGCAGTCAATGGACAGGGGGCCCCTCACAGTACTTC. This chain joins TRBV12-3 or TRBV12-4 and TRBJ2-5, with 11 bases that match TRBD1. The trim removed 5 bases at V and 11 bases at J, leaving 10 bases unmatched. CDR3 length: 14 residues.

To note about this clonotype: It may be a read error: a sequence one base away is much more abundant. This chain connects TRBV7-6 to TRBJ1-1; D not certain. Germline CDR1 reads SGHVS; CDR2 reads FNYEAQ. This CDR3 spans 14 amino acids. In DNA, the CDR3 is TGTGCCAGCAGCTTATCCAGAGCGAACACTGAAACTTTCTTT. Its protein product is CASSLSRANTETFF.

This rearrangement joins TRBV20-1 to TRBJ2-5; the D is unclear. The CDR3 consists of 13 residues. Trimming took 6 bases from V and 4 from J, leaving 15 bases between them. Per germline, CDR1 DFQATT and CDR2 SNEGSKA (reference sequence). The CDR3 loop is CSAGPDNRETQYF. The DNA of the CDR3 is TGCAGTGCAGGACCTGATAATCGAGAGACCCAGTACTTC.

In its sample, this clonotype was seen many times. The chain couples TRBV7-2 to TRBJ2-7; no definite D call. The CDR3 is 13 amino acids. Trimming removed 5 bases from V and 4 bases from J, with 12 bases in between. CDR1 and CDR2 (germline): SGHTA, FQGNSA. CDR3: CASSPSDGYEQYF. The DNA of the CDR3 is TGTGCCAGCAGCCCTTCTGACGGTTACGAGCAGTACTTC. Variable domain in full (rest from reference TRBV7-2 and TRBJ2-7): GAGVSQSPSNKVTEKGKDVELRCDPISGHTALYWYRQSLGQGLEFLIYFQGNSAPDKSGLPSDRFSAERTGGSVSTLTIQRTQQEDSAVYLCASSPSDGYEQYFGPGTRLTVT.

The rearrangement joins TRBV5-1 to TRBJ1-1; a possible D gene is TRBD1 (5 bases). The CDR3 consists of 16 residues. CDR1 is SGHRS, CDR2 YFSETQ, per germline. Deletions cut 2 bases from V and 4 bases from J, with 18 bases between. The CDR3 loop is CASSFQVPNRGTEAFF. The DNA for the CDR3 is TGCGCCAGCAGCTTTCAGGTCCCAAATAGGGGCACTGAAGCTTTCTTT.

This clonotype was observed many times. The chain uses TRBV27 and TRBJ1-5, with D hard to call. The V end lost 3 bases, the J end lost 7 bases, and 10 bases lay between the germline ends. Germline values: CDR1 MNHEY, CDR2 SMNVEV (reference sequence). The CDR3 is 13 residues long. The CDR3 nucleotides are TGTGCCAGCAGTTTGAGTAGGAGCCAGCCCCAGCATTTT. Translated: CASSLSRSQPQHF.

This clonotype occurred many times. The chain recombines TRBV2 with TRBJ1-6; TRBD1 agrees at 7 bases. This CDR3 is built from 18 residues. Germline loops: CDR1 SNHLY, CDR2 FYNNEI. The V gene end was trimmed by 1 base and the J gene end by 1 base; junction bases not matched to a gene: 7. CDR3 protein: CASSEGQGGGSYNSPLHF. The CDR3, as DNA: TGTGCCAGCAGTGAAGGACAGGGTGGGGGATCCTATAATTCACCCCTCCACTTT.

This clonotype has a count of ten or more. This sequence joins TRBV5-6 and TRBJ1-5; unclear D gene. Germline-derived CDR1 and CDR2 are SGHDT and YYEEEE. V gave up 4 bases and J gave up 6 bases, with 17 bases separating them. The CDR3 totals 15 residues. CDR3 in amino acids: CASSVGGQAAQPQHF. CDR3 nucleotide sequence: TGTGCCAGCAGCGTTGGAGGGCAGGCCGCTCAGCCCCAGCATTTT. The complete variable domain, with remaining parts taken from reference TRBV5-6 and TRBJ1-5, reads DAGVTQSPTHLIKTRGQQVTLRCSPKSGHDTVSWYQQALGQGPQFIFQYYEEEERQRGNFPDRFSGHQFPNYSSELNVNALLLGDSALYLCASSVGGQAAQPQHFGDGTRLSIL.